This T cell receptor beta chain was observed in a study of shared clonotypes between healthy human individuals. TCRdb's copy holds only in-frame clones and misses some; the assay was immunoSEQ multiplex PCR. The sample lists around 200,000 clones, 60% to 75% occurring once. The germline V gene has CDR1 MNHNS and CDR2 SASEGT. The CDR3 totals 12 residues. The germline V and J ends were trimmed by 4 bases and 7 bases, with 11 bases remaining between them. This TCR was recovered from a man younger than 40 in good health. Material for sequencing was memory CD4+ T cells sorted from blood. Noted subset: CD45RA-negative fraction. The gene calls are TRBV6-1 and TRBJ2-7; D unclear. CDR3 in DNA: TGTGCCAGCAGTGTCTTCCAGAAAGAGCAGTACTTC. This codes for CASSVFQKEQYF.